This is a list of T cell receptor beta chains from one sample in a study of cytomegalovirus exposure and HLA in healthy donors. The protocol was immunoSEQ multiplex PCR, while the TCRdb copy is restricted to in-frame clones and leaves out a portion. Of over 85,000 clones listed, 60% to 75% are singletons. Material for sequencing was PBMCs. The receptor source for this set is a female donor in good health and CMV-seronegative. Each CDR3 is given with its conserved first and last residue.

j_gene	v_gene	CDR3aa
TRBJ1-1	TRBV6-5	CASSELRVTEAFF
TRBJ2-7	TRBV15	CATSKRDFYEQYF
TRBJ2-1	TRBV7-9	CASSLSGSRYNEQFF
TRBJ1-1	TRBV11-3	CASSLPWTGARNTEAFF
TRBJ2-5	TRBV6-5	CASTDREQETQYF
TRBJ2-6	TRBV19	CASSRSPYETGIGANVLTF
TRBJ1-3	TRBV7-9	CASSLVQGSFGNTIYF
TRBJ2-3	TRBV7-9	CASSLTGSTDTQYF
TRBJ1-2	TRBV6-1	CASSIRTGRGYTF
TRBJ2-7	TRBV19	CASSIGGGTYEQYF
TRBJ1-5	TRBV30	CAWSSGTGGGVPQHF
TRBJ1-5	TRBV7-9	CASSPRQGPNQPQHF
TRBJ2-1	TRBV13	CASSQRQGRHNEQFF
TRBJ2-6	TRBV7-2	CASSLFRTGRASGANVLTF
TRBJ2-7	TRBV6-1	CASSEPHSGRYEQYF
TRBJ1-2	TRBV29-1	CSVEEGQGGYTF
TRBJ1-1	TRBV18	CASSAGQGETEAFF
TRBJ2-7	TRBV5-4	CASSQNIAHYEQYF
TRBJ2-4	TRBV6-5	CASSPRQGINIQYF
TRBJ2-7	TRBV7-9	CASSLEGGAGEQYF
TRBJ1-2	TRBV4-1	CASSQAGGILLNYGYTF
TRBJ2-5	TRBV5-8	CASSPTGGQETQYF
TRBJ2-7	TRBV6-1	CASSALAGIYEQYF
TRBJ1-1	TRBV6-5	CASREANLNTEAFF
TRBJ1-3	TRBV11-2	CASSLGWADGNTIYF
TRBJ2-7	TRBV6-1	CASISKPGTAYEQYF
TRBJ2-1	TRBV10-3	CAISGGTSGREQFF
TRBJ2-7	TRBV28	CASNAASEYEQYF
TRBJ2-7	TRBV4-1	CASSQPSGKSPYEQYF
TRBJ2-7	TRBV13	CASSLGPTGTGRHEQYF
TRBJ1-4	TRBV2	CASSAYRDLNEKLFF
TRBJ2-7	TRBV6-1	CASSDWGQGRSEQYF
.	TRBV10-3	CAISEGSGVTYEQFF
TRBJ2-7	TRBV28	CASSLPGTAIYEQYF
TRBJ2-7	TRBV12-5	CASGSTQGSSYEQYF
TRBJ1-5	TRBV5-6	CASSLTGAEQPQHF
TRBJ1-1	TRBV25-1	CASSLGNTEAFF
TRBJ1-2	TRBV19	CASKGSGAGWGYTF
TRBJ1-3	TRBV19	CASSSLGTGGGNTIYF
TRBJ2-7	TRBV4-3	CASSQDRGYEQYF
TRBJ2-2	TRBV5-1	CASSLVGQGTGELFF
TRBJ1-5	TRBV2	CASTRGTGLDSNQPQHF
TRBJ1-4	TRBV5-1	CASSPYTGNEKLFF
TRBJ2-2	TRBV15	CATSRVLNTGELFF
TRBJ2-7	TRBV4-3	CASSPDGDRGSYEQYF
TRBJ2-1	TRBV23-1	CASSPSDGKQSYNEQFF
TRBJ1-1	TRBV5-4	CASSGSLGGYTEAFF
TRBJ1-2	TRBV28	CASSWTGWSGYTF
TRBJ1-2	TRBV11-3	CASSPTGDYGYTF
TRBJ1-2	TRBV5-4	CASPGLGRNGYTF